This entry lists 14 T cell receptor beta chains sequenced from one sample in a study of a mutant IDH1 vaccine in newly diagnosed glioma. Indicated time point: baseline, week 1 (first vaccination visit). The treatment denotes: pre-vaccination baseline after standard-of-care therapy. Here immunoSEQ multiplex PCR was the method, and the copy in TCRdb shows in-frame clones only, minus some. This table holds some 15,000 clones, roughly nine tenths found once. The sample in question was PBMCs, obtained from a glioma patient treated with radiotherapy, temozolomide or both. The receptor set was obtained from a middle-aged woman with glioma. Some clones in this sample may be carry-over from other donors' samples.

This clone was recorded only once. The V gene is TRBV27, the J gene TRBJ1-5; perhaps TRBD1 as D (5 bases). CDR1 MNHEY and CDR2 SMNVEV come from the germline V gene (reference sequence). The CDR3 runs 16 residues. The germline V and J ends were trimmed by 6 bases and 5 bases, with 20 bases remaining between them. The CDR3 loop is CASSTLAGQGDQPQHF. In nucleotides, the CDR3 is TGTGCCAGCAGCACACTCGCAGGGCAAGGAGATCAGCCCCAGCATTTT.

The V and J genes are TRBV19 and TRBJ1-1; D is uncertain. V shed 1 base and J shed 1 base, with 7 bases lying between them. CDR1 and CDR2 from the germline V gene are LNHDA and SQIVND (reference sequence). CDR3 size: 14 residues. CDR3 in DNA: TGTGCCAGTAGTATAGGGACCGCGAACACTGAAGCTTTCTTT. Translated: CASSIGTANTEAFF. The variable domain in full, with the rest retrieved from reference TRBV19 and TRBJ1-1, is DGGITQSPKYLFRKEGQNVTLSCEQNLNHDAMYWYRQDPGQGLRLIYYSQIVNDFQKGDIAEGYSVSREKKESFPLTVTSAQKNPTAFYLCASSIGTANTEAFFGQGTRLTVV.

The chain uses TRBV5-1 and TRBJ1-2, with D uncertain. V was clipped by 0 bases and J by 4 bases, with 10 bases between them. The CDR3 is made up of 14 amino acids. CDR1 is SGHRS, CDR2 YFSETQ, per germline. The CDR3 is CASSLANGLYGYTF. The CDR3 nucleotides read TGCGCCAGCAGCTTGGCCAATGGACTCTATGGCTACACCTTC.

The CDR3 DNA reads TGTGCCAGCAGTTCCGCTAGCGGGAGGGTAATTGGTATTGGGCAGTTCTTC. This gives the protein CASSSASGRVIGIGQFF. This rearrangement joins TRBV27 to TRBJ2-1; 12 bases align to TRBD2. The CDR3 covers 17 residues. CDR1 and CDR2 from the germline V gene are MNHEY and SMNVEV (reference sequence). V dropped 4 bases and J dropped 12; count of bases not matched to a gene: 16.

The chain employs TRBV9 and TRBJ1-2; D is perhaps TRBD1 (5 bases). The germline V and J ends were trimmed by 0 bases and 3 bases, with 9 bases remaining between them. From germline, CDR1 is SGDLS and CDR2 YYNGEE. CDR3 length equals 14 residues. CDR3 coding DNA: TGTGCCAGCAGCGTAGGAGGAGGGGACTATGGCTACACCTTC. Translating gives CASSVGGGDYGYTF.

The chain employs TRBV5-6 and TRBJ2-4, with D maybe TRBD1 (5 bases). Germline-derived CDR1 and CDR2 are SGHDT and YYEEEE. The CDR3 extends over 12 amino acids. Trimming left V 4 bases short and J 6 bases short, with 8 bases between. The CDR3 protein is CASSRQRNIQYF. The CDR3 DNA reads as TGTGCCAGCAGCCGACAGAGAAACATTCAGTACTTC. Together with reference TRBV5-6 and TRBJ2-4, the CDR3 gives the full variable domain: DAGVTQSPTHLIKTRGQQVTLRCSPKSGHDTVSWYQQALGQGPQFIFQYYEEEERQRGNFPDRFSGHQFPNYSSELNVNALLLGDSALYLCASSRQRNIQYFGAGTRLSVL.

The chain is built from TRBV5-1 and TRBJ2-1, with TRBD1 matching 9 bases. The length of the CDR3 is 15 residues. Per the germline V gene, CDR1 is SGHRS and CDR2 is YFSETQ. The ends lost 1 base at V and 6 bases at J; junction bases unmatched: 5. The CDR3 here is CASSLWTGVGNEQFF. As DNA, the CDR3 is TGCGCCAGCAGCTTGTGGACAGGGGTGGGCAATGAGCAGTTCTTC. Variable domain in full (rest from reference TRBV5-1 and TRBJ2-1): KAGVTQTPRYLIKTRGQQVTLSCSPISGHRSVSWYQQTPGQGLQFLFEYFSETQRNKGNFPGRFSGRQFSNSRSEMNVSTLELGDSALYLCASSLWTGVGNEQFFGPGTRLTVL.

The CDR3 loop reads CASSLEWGPGGSYEQYF. CDR3 bases: TGCGCCAGCAGCTTGGAATGGGGTCCCGGTGGGTCCTACGAGCAGTACTTC. The chain has TRBV5-1 and TRBJ2-7; D ambiguous. The CDR3 has 17 residues. Germline loops: CDR1 SGHRS, CDR2 YFSETQ. V lost 0 bases and J lost 1, with 17 bases in between.

The chain carries TRBV27 and TRBJ1-2; a weak D match, TRBD1 (5 bases). CDR3 length equals 12 residues. The germline CDR1 and CDR2 sequences are MNHEY and SMNVEV (reference sequence). The ends were cut back, 6 bases at V and 7 bases at J, with 12 bases in the middle. The CDR3 coding sequence is TGTGCCAGCAGGTCCGGGGGTCGTGGCTACACCTTC. Its protein is CASRSGGRGYTF.

The chain is built from TRBV5-5 and TRBJ1-4; 12 nucleotides align to TRBD1. The germline CDR1 and CDR2 sequences are SGHKS and YYEKEE (reference sequence). V gave up 5 bases and J gave up 2 bases; unmatched junction bases: 4. This CDR3 contains 16 residues. The CDR3 nucleotides are TGTGCCAGCAGTACGGGGACAGGGGGCACTAATGAAAAACTGTTTTTT. Residues: CASSTGTGGTNEKLFF.

This chain uses TRBV6-6 with TRBJ1-2, with D possibly matching TRBD1 (5 bases). CDR3 length: 14 residues. The germline V and J ends were trimmed by 8 bases and 6 bases, with 19 bases remaining between them. CDR1 is MNHNY and CDR2 is SVGAGI in the germline V gene (reference sequence). The CDR3 DNA reads TGTGCCAGCCGACCGACAGAGTCTGTCCATGGCTACACCTTC. It is translated as CASRPTESVHGYTF.

CDR3 nucleotides: TGTGCCAGCAGCCAACTAGCGGGAGGCGGCACCGGGGAGCTGTTTTTT. Protein: CASSQLAGGGTGELFF. J is TRBJ2-2 and V is TRBV5-5; 12 nucleotides line up with TRBD2. V dropped 4 bases and J dropped 4; count of bases not matched to a gene: 5. The CDR3 extends over 16 amino acids. Germline V gene lookup returns CDR1 SGHKS and CDR2 YYEKEE (reference sequence).

The gene calls are TRBV27 and TRBJ1-2, with no clear D. Trimming shortened V by 3 bases and J by 7 bases, and 18 bases separated the two germline ends. Germline V gene data show CDR1 as MNHEY and CDR2 as SMNVEV (reference sequence). CDR3 size: 15 residues. The CDR3 loop reads CASSFVPSGVRGYTF. CDR3 nucleotides: TGTGCCAGCAGTTTCGTCCCCTCCGGGGTACGTGGCTACACCTTC.

The sample holds a few counts of this clone. The chain has TRBV27 and TRBJ1-5, with 7 bases aligning to TRBD1. Germline V gives CDR1 MNHEY, CDR2 SMNVEV (reference sequence). V dropped 6 bases and J dropped 2; count of bases not matched to a gene: 4. There are 14 residues in the CDR3. This chain's CDR3 is CASRGGFGNQPQHF. In DNA, the CDR3 is TGTGCCAGCAGAGGGGGCTTCGGCAATCAGCCCCAGCATTTT.